This T cell receptor (beta chain) emerged from a study of T cell responses to AZD1222 COVID-19 vaccine. Method: immunoSEQ multiplex PCR; TCRdb's copy keeps in-frame clones and lacks some. The sample lists 65,000 to 70,000 clones; roughly 82% were seen once. The CDR3 covers 14 residues. V was trimmed by 3 bases and J by 2 bases, leaving 10 bases between them. The V gene's germline CDR1 is MNHNS and CDR2 SASEGT. A note on this clone: The antigen is undetermined.

Findings and limits, study-wide: A rise in Spike-specific TCR breadth and depth followed two AZD1222 doses. Spike-wide vaccine-associated CD4 TCRs dominated at 160-218 and 743-854. Females outnumbered males among donors, who were mostly white British; clonal diversity was possibly underestimated.

V is TRBV6-1 and J is TRBJ2-5, with D maybe TRBD1 (5 bases). The TCR originated in an adult in good health. Here the sequenced sample was peripheral blood, taken on day 0 of AZD1222 vaccination. For the CDR3, the DNA is TGTGCCAGCAGTGAGGGGCTGCCTCAAGAGACCCAGTACTTC. This translates into CASSEGLPQETQYF.